This TCR beta chain was retrieved from a study of blood T cells in healthy people across ages. On the study more broadly: Template switching recovered approximately one barcoded beta molecule for every two T cells.

The V and J ends lost 4 bases and 6 bases respectively, with 16 bases between them. This CDR3 contains 14 residues. The germline V gene encodes CDR1 SQVTM and CDR2 ANQGSEA. Caucasian individuals from Russia who were healthy and aged roughly 6 to 90 acted as donors. Peripheral blood, approximately 10 milliliters per donor, was collected. This clonotype has more than one count but fewer than ten. The authors ran a second PCR of roughly 6 to 12 cycles using a sample-barcoded 5' primer and a J-beta primer mix. TCRdb independently ran MiXCR on the 5' RACE reads; one entry per CDR3 protein. The table shows around 900,000 distinct CDR3 sequences, with roughly 51% occurring only once.

This TCR came from a woman aged 55-70 years in good health. Sequenced input: blood. This chain uses TRBV29-1 with TRBJ2-1, with D possibly matching TRBD2 (5 bases). In DNA, the CDR3 is TGCAGCGTTGTCGGAACCACAAGCGGCAATGAGCAGTTCTTC. Protein sequence: CSVVGTTSGNEQFF.